Sequencing of this T cell receptor beta chain was carried out in a study of T cells after yellow fever vaccination. Whole-study findings and limits: Any FACS-sorted repertoire could hold abundant clonotypes that contaminate it from the bulk population.

Trimming took 5 bases from V and 9 from J, leaving 20 bases between them. CDR1 and CDR2 (germline): SGHAT, FQNNGV. The CDR3 runs 15 residues. By 5'RACE template switching, TCR cDNA was produced, with a universal primer site and UMIs added in the process. TCRdb called the 5' RACE reads again in MiXCR, with one record for every CDR3 protein. The sample contains almost 30,000 distinct CDR3 sequences, 5% of which appear only once. This clonotype was counted ten times or more. Its antigen is unidentified. The sequence was obtained from a man aged 30 to 39 who received the YFV17D yellow fever vaccine. Sequencing was performed on CD8+ T cells sorted from PBMCs, taken 10 days after the yellow fever booster vaccination. The V call is TRBV11-2, the J call TRBJ2-1; TRBD2 is a possible D gene (6 bases). CDR3 nucleotides: TGTGCCAGCAGCCCGGGACTGGAATTTTTTAGTGAGCAGTTCTTC. It translates to CASSPGLEFFSEQFF.